These 30 T cell receptor beta chains originate from one sample sequenced in a study of Ad26.COV2.S vaccination and SARS-CoV-2 variants. Generated by immunoSEQ multiplex PCR, the TCRdb table keeps only in-frame clones and is missing some. The sample has 200,000 to 250,000 clones, around 89% seen once. Treatment indicated: roughly 20 received Ad26.COV2.S at low or high dose, single or two shots; about five received placebo; per-sample allocation not given. Day 63 after the first injection of vaccine or placebo was the sampling time. Sequencing used peripheral blood, obtained in a trial of Ad26.COV2.S vaccine versus placebo. The receptors come from a person between 18 and 60 years old who received the Ad26.COV2.S COVID-19 vaccine or a placebo.

Notes on this clone: The same CDR3 is also encoded by other DNA sequences in this sample. The chain employs TRBV19 and TRBJ2-3; the D gene is possibly TRBD1 (6 bases). Trimming took 3 bases from V and 6 from J, leaving 10 bases between them. Germline lookup yields CDR1 LNHDA and CDR2 SQIVND (reference sequence). The CDR3 runs to 13 residues. CDR3 in amino acids: CASSIAGADTQYF. The CDR3 DNA sequence: TGTGCCAGTAGTATCGCAGGGGCCGATACGCAGTATTTT.

J is TRBJ2-2 and V is TRBV28, with D perhaps matching TRBD2 (6 bases). CDR1 MDHEN and CDR2 SYDVKM come from the germline V gene. Trimming took 2 bases from V and 2 from J, leaving 9 bases between them. This CDR3 is built from 15 residues. The CDR3: CASSLAGRNTGELFF. Written as DNA, the CDR3 is TGTGCCAGCAGTTTAGCCGGGAGAAACACCGGGGAGCTGTTTTTT. Together with reference TRBV28 and TRBJ2-2, the CDR3 gives the full variable domain: DVKVTQSSRYLVKRTGEKVFLECVQDMDHENMFWYRQDPGLGLRLIYFSYDVKMKEKGDIPEGYSVSREKKERFSLILESASTNQTSMYLCASSLAGRNTGELFFGEGSRLTVL.

The chain recombines TRBV27 with TRBJ2-1; 9 nucleotides line up with TRBD1. This CDR3 has 15 residues. The junction had 5 bases not matched to a gene; V was cut back by 3 bases and J by 5 bases. Germline V gene data show CDR1 as MNHEY and CDR2 as SMNVEV (reference sequence). The CDR3 reads CASSFHGTGNNEQFF. DNA for the CDR3: TGTGCCAGCAGTTTCCACGGGACAGGGAACAATGAGCAGTTCTTC.

The chain has TRBV19 and TRBJ1-5; D perhaps matches TRBD1 (6 bases). Germline CDR1 reads LNHDA; CDR2 reads SQIVND (reference sequence). The CDR3 extends over 16 amino acids. V shed 6 bases and J shed 0 bases, with 15 bases lying between them. The CDR3 region is CASSTHGQYSNQPQHF. In nucleotides, the CDR3 is TGTGCCAGTAGCACTCACGGACAGTATAGCAATCAGCCCCAGCATTTT.

The rearrangement links TRBV28 to TRBJ2-3, with 8 bases identical to TRBD1. Losses at the gene ends were 9 bases for V and 2 bases for J; bases not matched to a gene: 10. This CDR3 is built from 15 residues. Germline V gene lookup returns CDR1 MDHEN and CDR2 SYDVKM. The CDR3 reads CASQPGTGDTDTQYF. The CDR3 DNA follows: TGTGCCAGTCAACCCGGGACAGGCGACACAGATACGCAGTATTTT.

V usage is TRBV20-1 and J usage is TRBJ1-1, with unresolved D. V gave up 6 bases and J gave up 7 bases, with 12 bases separating them. The germline gives CDR1 DFQATT, CDR2 SNEGSKA (reference sequence). The CDR3 runs 11 residues. CDR3 bases: TGCAGTGCCCGCCGAGCGGTTGAAGCTTTCTTT. It is translated as CSARRAVEAFF.

The CDR3 sequence: CASSLGGSGVKETQYF. In DNA form, the CDR3 reads TGTGCCAGCAGCTTAGGGGGCTCCGGGGTAAAAGAGACCCAGTACTTC. This rearrangement joins TRBV7-9 to TRBJ2-5; D may match TRBD1 or TRBD2 (5 bases each). Trimming took 1 base from V and 3 from J, leaving 15 bases between them. Germline CDR1 reads SEHNR; CDR2 reads FQNEAQ (reference sequence). This CDR3 has 16 residues.

The chain uses TRBV6-2 or TRBV6-3 and TRBJ2-7, with a tentative D call TRBD2 (5 bases). The CDR3 sequence is 13 residues long. V dropped 4 bases and J dropped 4 bases, with 11 bases sitting between them. Germline V CDR1 and CDR2: MNHEY, SVGEGT. The CDR3 loop is CASSSDWDYEQYF. Here the CDR3 DNA reads TGTGCCAGCAGTTCGGACTGGGATTACGAGCAGTACTTC.

This clone appeared once. As DNA, the CDR3 is TGCGCCAGCTGCTGCGGGGAACGCAACAATGAGCAGTTCTTC. Its protein product is CASCCGERNNEQFF. The chain recombines TRBV10-1 with TRBJ2-1; possible D gene TRBD2, 6 bases. CDR3 length: 14 residues. Germline values: CDR1 WNHNN, CDR2 SYGVQD (reference sequence). The germline V and J ends were trimmed by 8 bases and 5 bases, with 16 bases remaining between them.

The V call is TRBV25-1, the J call TRBJ1-2; 7 nucleotides line up with TRBD1. The CDR3 contains 13 residues. The V gene's germline CDR1 is MGHDK and CDR2 SYGVNS. After removal of 8 bases from V and 4 bases from J, the junction contained 7 bases not matched to a gene. In nucleotides, the CDR3 is TGTGCCAGCCTGAGGGGGCAGGGCTATGGCTACACCTTC. Amino acids: CASLRGQGYGYTF.

This sequence joins TRBV6-5 and TRBJ1-1; D is unclear. Trimming left V 6 bases short and J 0 bases short, with 14 bases between. Germline lookup yields CDR1 MNHEY and CDR2 SVGAGI. CDR3 size: 15 residues. This chain's CDR3 is CASSPATWVNTEAFF. CDR3 sequence (DNA): TGTGCCAGCAGCCCCGCCACATGGGTGAACACTGAAGCTTTCTTT.

This chain links TRBV7-2 with TRBJ2-7, with no clear D. V was clipped by 1 base and J by 4 bases, with 5 bases between them. CDR1 is SGHTA, CDR2 FQGNSA, per germline. The CDR3 contains 12 residues. Here the CDR3 reads CASSLVGYEQYF. CDR3 coding DNA: TGTGCCAGCAGCTTAGTCGGGTACGAGCAGTACTTC.

V usage is TRBV6-5 and J usage is TRBJ2-7; 7 nucleotides align to TRBD1. CDR1 is MNHEY and CDR2 is SVGAGI in the germline V gene. CDR3 length equals 15 residues. V lost 0 bases, J lost 2 bases, and 4 bases stayed unmatched. CDR3 protein: CASSYSPDRAYEQYF. The CDR3 DNA follows: TGTGCCAGCAGTTACTCACCAGACAGGGCCTACGAGCAGTACTTC.

The chain uses TRBV28 and TRBJ2-3; D is undetermined. The CDR3 is made up of 17 amino acids. CDR1 and CDR2 from the germline V gene are MDHEN and SYDVKM. V was clipped by 6 bases and J by 2 bases, with 21 bases between them. As DNA, the CDR3 is TGTGCCAGCAGCCACCCCACAAGGGCGGCGGACACAGATACGCAGTATTTT. It yields the protein CASSHPTRAADTDTQYF.

The chain employs TRBV28 and TRBJ2-1; 8 bases map to TRBD2. Germline V CDR1 and CDR2: MDHEN, SYDVKM. V lost 2 bases to trimming and J lost 7 bases; unmatched junction nucleotides: 7. The CDR3 length is 15 residues. The DNA of the CDR3 is TGTGCCAGCAGTTTAATATTAGCGGGGAGGAATGAGCAGTTCTTC. Amino acids: CASSLILAGRNEQFF.

This clone was seen a handful of times. The rearrangement joins TRBV15 to TRBJ2-5, with 8 bases matching TRBD2. The CDR3 is made up of 15 amino acids. J lost 5 bases, V lost 3 bases, and 8 bases had no gene match. Germline CDR1 LNHNV, CDR2 YYDKDF (reference sequence). In DNA form, the CDR3 reads TGTGCCACCAGCAGCGGGAGGGCCAGGGGTGAGACCCAGTACTTC. Protein product: CATSSGRARGETQYF. Full variable domain (remainder filled in from reference TRBV15 and TRBJ2-5): DAMVIQNPRYQVTQFGKPVTLSCSQTLNHNVMYWYQQKSSQAPKLLFHYYDKDFNNEADTPDNFQSRRPNTSFCFLDIRSPGLGDTAMYLCATSSGRARGETQYFGPGTRLLVL.

V is TRBV28 and J is TRBJ2-2; tentatively, D is TRBD2 (6 bases). This CDR3 region has 14 residues. Germline assignment: CDR1 MDHEN and CDR2 SYDVKM. Between the trimmed V and J ends, which lost 8 bases and 0 bases, there was a span of 10 bases. In DNA form, the CDR3 reads TGTGCCAGCGCGCGGGAAACGAACACCGGGGAGCTGTTTTTT. It specifies CASARETNTGELFF.

The chain carries TRBV11-2 and TRBJ2-7; D is perhaps TRBD1 (6 bases). The ends were cut back, 0 bases at V and 3 bases at J, with 9 bases in the middle. CDR3 size: 14 residues. CDR1 is SGHAT and CDR2 is FQNNGV in the germline V gene. The CDR3: CASSLEQGGYEQYF. The DNA of the CDR3 is TGTGCCAGCAGCTTAGAACAGGGTGGCTACGAGCAGTACTTC.

This clone has only a few counts. The chain couples TRBV7-8 to TRBJ1-5; D is unclear. V was pared by 5 bases and J by 2 bases, with 16 bases between. The CDR3 contains 16 residues. CDR1 and CDR2 from the germline V gene are SGHVS and FQNEAQ. The CDR3 loop reads CASSPYSSPGNQPQHF. Here the CDR3 DNA reads TGTGCCAGCAGCCCTTATTCCTCCCCGGGCAATCAGCCCCAGCATTTT.

The chain uses TRBV20-1 and TRBJ2-5; no reliable D call. V gave up 6 bases and J gave up 7 bases, with 6 bases separating them. The CDR3 contains 9 residues. Germline V lookup: CDR1 DFQATT, CDR2 SNEGSKA (reference sequence). This chain's CDR3 is CSAWGTQYF. The CDR3 DNA sequence: TGCAGTGCCTGGGGGACCCAGTACTTC.

The V and J genes are TRBV30 and TRBJ2-1; D may match TRBD1 or TRBD2 (7 bases each). V lost 1 base, J lost 7 bases, and 11 bases lay in between. CDR3 size: 13 residues. CDR1 is GTSNPN and CDR2 is SVGIG in the germline V gene (reference sequence). The CDR3 DNA follows: TGTGCCTGGAGTGATCAGGGGGGGAATGAGCAGTTCTTC. It specifies CAWSDQGGNEQFF.

This clone was picked up a small number of times. This CDR3 is CASSYHGQGSTGELFF. In DNA form, the CDR3 reads TGTGCCAGCAGTTACCACGGACAGGGGAGCACCGGGGAGCTGTTTTTT. V gene TRBV6-6 combines with J gene TRBJ2-2; 9 nucleotides align to TRBD1. Germline loops: CDR1 MNHNY, CDR2 SVGAGI (reference sequence). Losses at the gene ends were 2 bases for V and 4 bases for J; bases not matched to a gene: 5. This CDR3 region has 16 residues.

The chain links TRBV12-1 to TRBJ2-5; the D call TRBD2 from the table was never checked on the DNA. TRBV12-1 is a pseudogene locus. CDR3 size: 15 residues. The CDR3 coding sequence is TGTGCCAGCAGCCCCCGCTGGGGGGGCGGGAAGACCCAGTACTTC. This codes for CASSPRWGGGKTQYF.

The rearrangement links TRBV6-1 to TRBJ2-7; perhaps TRBD1 as D (6 bases). V was shortened by 3 bases and J by 2 bases, with 11 bases between the two germline ends. Germline V CDR1 and CDR2: MNHNS, SASEGT. This CDR3 contains 14 residues. The CDR3 DNA reads TGTGCCAGCAGTGATCTCTGGGACACCTACGAGCAGTACTTC. Its protein is CASSDLWDTYEQYF.

The table lists this clone with a few counts. The chain has TRBV6-2 or TRBV6-3 and TRBJ2-7; no firm D call. Germline V gene sequence: CDR1 MNHEY, CDR2 SVGEGT. V was clipped by 5 bases and J by 2 bases, with 13 bases between them. This CDR3 contains 14 residues. In DNA form, the CDR3 reads TGTGCCAGCAGTACCCCCGGCCTTCCCTACGAGCAGTACTTC. Translating it yields CASSTPGLPYEQYF.

For the CDR3, the DNA is TGTGCCAGCAGCGCCGAAATATCCAAAAACATTCAGTACTTC. Its translation is CASSAEISKNIQYF. The V gene is TRBV6-5, the J gene TRBJ2-4; D ambiguous. Deletions cut 6 bases from V and 2 bases from J, with 11 bases between. This CDR3 has 14 residues. The germline V gene encodes CDR1 MNHEY and CDR2 SVGAGI.

The chain uses TRBV28 and TRBJ2-1, with D tentatively TRBD1 (5 bases). V was clipped by 2 bases and J by 9 bases, with 17 bases between them. CDR1 is MDHEN and CDR2 is SYDVKM in the germline V gene. CDR3 size: 15 residues. The CDR3 nucleotides are TGTGCCAGCAGTTTACCCCGGTGGGGCTTCGGTGAGCAGTTCTTC. This sequence encodes CASSLPRWGFGEQFF.

The chain has TRBV11-2 and TRBJ2-3; 7 nucleotides match TRBD2. With 10 bases clipped from V and 6 bases from J, the junction kept 7 bases outside the gene matches. There are 12 residues in the CDR3. Germline CDR1 is SGHAT and CDR2 is FQNNGV. The CDR3 sequence: CATTEGGDTQYF. CDR3 nucleotides: TGTGCCACCACAGAGGGAGGGGATACGCAGTATTTT.

V usage is TRBV6-5 and J usage is TRBJ1-1; D not resolved. Germline loops: CDR1 MNHEY, CDR2 SVGAGI. This CDR3 comprises 11 residues. Trimming pared 4 bases from V and 2 bases from J, leaving 2 bases between. CDR3 sequence (DNA): TGTGCCAGCAGTTCCAACACTGAAGCTTTCTTT. Translating it yields CASSSNTEAFF.

The chain combines TRBV3-1 (or the pseudogene TRBV3-2) with TRBJ1-2; D gene ambiguous. The CDR3 totals 11 residues. V lost 1 base, J lost 6 bases, and 3 bases lay in between. Germline V gene data show CDR1 as LGHDT and CDR2 as YNNKEL (reference sequence). In DNA form, the CDR3 reads TGTGCCAGCAGCCAAGGGGATGGCTACACCTTC. It encodes CASSQGDGYTF.